This is a list of T cell receptor beta chains from one sample in a study of CD8 T cells in Susac syndrome. TCRdb reprocessed the immunoSEQ multiplex PCR reads via MiXCR and lists one record per CDR3 protein. The repertoire holds about 53,000 distinct CDR3 sequences, with approximately 95% as singletons. Material for sequencing was CD8+ T cells from PBMCs. The source of these receptors is a human donor with Susac syndrome. Each CDR3 is given with its conserved first and last residue. The order of the fields is J gene, V gene, clone size, D gene, CDR3 DNA, CDR3 protein. A D gene is named only where the DNA matches it firmly. Size is stated for part of the rows, as once, few or many counts, or as a class when the clone is expanded.

TRBJ2-1	TRBV20-1	.	.	TGCAGTGCTAGAGGGTTCGGACTTCCCTACAATGAGCAGTTCTTC	CSARGFGLPYNEQFF
TRBJ1-5	TRBV11-3	once	.	TGTGTTCGGCAGGGTAATCAGCCCCAGCATTTT	CVRQGNQPQHF
TRBJ1-4	TRBV20-1	once	.	TGCAGTGCTAGTACGGTCCCCGCAAGTGAAAAACTGTTTTTT	CSASTVPASEKLFF
TRBJ2-1	TRBV15	.	.	TGTGCCACCAGACCGATAGGGAGCTCCTACAATGAGCAGTTCTTC	CATRPIGSSYNEQFF
TRBJ2-3	TRBV11-2	.	TRBD1	TGTGCCAGCAGCTTACCCACAGGGGAAGAACCTAGGAGCACAGATACGCAGTATTTT	CASSLPTGEEPRSTDTQYF
TRBJ2-5	TRBV12-3/TRBV12-4	.	TRBD1	TGTGCCAGCAGGTGGACAGGAAAAGTGACCCAGTACTTC	CASRWTGKVTQYF
TRBJ2-1	TRBV12-3/TRBV12-4	.	.	TGTGCCAGCAGTTTAGGAGGGGGTCTCTACAATGAGCAGTTCTTC	CASSLGGGLYNEQFF
TRBJ2-1	TRBV7-9	.	TRBD2	TGTGCCAGCAGCTCCACTGGCGGGGGCAATGAGCAGTTCTTC	CASSSTGGGNEQFF
TRBJ2-5	TRBV28	.	.	TGTGCCAGCAGTTTTGACCAAGAGACCCAGTACTTC	CASSFDQETQYF
TRBJ1-4	TRBV5-6	.	.	TGTGCCAGCAGCTTGGGAGGGAATGAAAAACTGTTTTTT	CASSLGGNEKLFF
TRBJ2-2	TRBV13	.	.	TGTGCCAGCAGCCCCCCGGGACTCCCCGTGAACACCGGGGAGCTGTTTTTT	CASSPPGLPVNTGELFF
TRBJ2-4	TRBV5-6	.	TRBD2	TGTGCCAGCAGCTCCTCTCTGTCTAGCGGGGGGCCTGACATTCAGTACTTC	CASSSSLSSGGPDIQYF
TRBJ1-2	TRBV20-1	.	TRBD1	TGCAGTGCTCAAACAGGGGAGTATGGCTACACCTTC	CSAQTGEYGYTF
TRBJ1-1	TRBV29-1	.	.	TGCAGCGTTCGGAGTGGGAGCCGCACTGAAGCTTTCTTT	CSVRSGSRTEAFF
TRBJ1-4	TRBV20-1	.	.	TGCAGTGCCCGGACAGCAAGCTTACCAACTAATGAAAAACTGTTTTTT	CSARTASLPTNEKLFF
TRBJ2-6	TRBV7-8	.	.	TGTGCCAGCAGCGCGAGATGGGGGGCGACCATGGATGGGGCCAACGTCCTGACTTTC	CASSARWGATMDGANVLTF